Following are 10 T cell receptor beta chains from one sample sequenced in a study of tumor-infiltrating lymphocytes in primary liver carcinoma (TCRdb year 2017). Without any cell sorting, total RNA and DNA were extracted together from around 18-30 mg of bulk tissue using the AllPrep DNA/RNA mini kit. Sequenced using an Illumina HiSeq 2500. A constant-region primer and ProtoScript II reverse transcriptase were used to reverse-transcribe TCRbeta-specific cDNA from roughly 0.5 ug total RNA. Construction of the TCRbeta libraries relied on three nested rounds of multiplex PCR, following a slightly modified ARM-PCR procedure. Multiplex TRBV1-TRBV30 forward primers and a Cbeta reverse primer were used in the first two PCR rounds, each of which was run for roughly 9 cycles. TCRdb handled the public reads itself, with Q25 trimming in fastp and clone calling in MiXCR, and kept productive beta chains. Every distinct CDR3 protein forms one entry, paired with its most common genes and DNA. Counted in this sample were around 80,000 distinct CDR3 sequences; 69% of them appeared once. Clones ranked in the top ten supply around 24% of the sample.

The sample comprised tumor-adjacent normal liver tissue. The receptors were sampled from a man in his forties with primary liver carcinoma and hepatitis B virus infection.

Concerning this clonotype itself: Its ends do not fully match the called genes, so a read error is possible. This chain uses TRBV6-2 or TRBV6-3 with TRBJ2-1; 7 nucleotides agree with TRBD2. The CDR3 sequence is 17 residues long. CDR1 and CDR2 (germline): MNHEY, SVGEGT. The CDR3 DNA follows: TGTACCAGCAGTCACGGAGAAGGAGCGGGACTGGGGAATGAGCAATTCTTC. Amino acids: CTSSHGEGAGLGNEQFF.

The chain combines TRBV5-1 with TRBJ1-3, with 7 bases identical to TRBD1. V gave up 0 bases and J gave up 4 bases; unmatched junction bases: 10. Germline-derived CDR1 and CDR2 are SGHRS and YFSETQ. The CDR3 length is 17 residues. CDR3 loop: CASSLESQGGAGNTIYF. For the CDR3, the DNA is TGCGCCAGCAGCTTGGAGAGCCAGGGGGGGGCAGGAAACACCATATATTTT.

Of note for this clonotype: Compared with germline, one end of the junction differs, possibly owing to a read error. V gene TRBV12-3 or TRBV12-4 combines with J gene TRBJ2-6, with 8 bases matching TRBD1. The CDR3 is made up of 18 amino acids. The CDR3 loop reads CASSWLTGVRSGANVLAF. The CDR3 region has the DNA TGTGCCAGCAGTTGGTTGACAGGGGTTCGCTCTGGGGCCAACGTCCTGGCTTTC.

Points on this clonotype: One end of the junction fails to match germline, which may point to a read error. V gene TRBV12-3 or TRBV12-4 combines with J gene TRBJ2-5; 9 bases are a match to TRBD2. The CDR3 is 16 amino acids. The CDR3 reads CASSPRGPSGNESQYF. The CDR3 DNA reads TGTGCCAGCAGCCCTAGGGGCCCTAGCGGGAATGAGAGCCAGTACTTC.

J is TRBJ2-3 and V is TRBV5-4; D not certain. Germline V gene sequence: CDR1 SGHNT, CDR2 YYREEE (reference sequence). The CDR3 runs 13 residues. V lost 0 bases and J lost 9, with 11 bases in between. The CDR3 bases are TGTGCCAGCAGCTTGGGAAGTTTCGACACGCAGTATTTT. It encodes CASSLGSFDTQYF.

This clonotype showed up just once. The CDR3 sequence is CVCSTVVPGQGAQDEQFF. CDR3 DNA: TGTGTCTGCAGCACAGTCGTGCCGGGACAGGGGGCTCAGGATGAGCAGTTCTTC. The gene calls are TRBV7-9 and TRBJ2-1, with 12 positions matching TRBD1. The germline CDR1 and CDR2 sequences are SEHNR and FQNEAQ (reference sequence). This CDR3 spans 18 amino acids.

With regard to this clonotype: Relative to the germline gene, one junction end is altered; a read error may explain this. The J gene is TRBJ2-7, the V gene TRBV7-9; D possibly corresponds to TRBD2 (5 bases). CDR1 is SEHNR and CDR2 is FQNEAQ in the germline V gene (reference sequence). The CDR3 runs to 12 residues. The CDR3 sequence: CASSLAPYERYF. The CDR3 DNA follows: TGCGCCAGCAGCTTAGCGCCTTACGAGCGGTACTTC.

The chain carries TRBV4-3 and TRBJ1-6, with 10 bases identical to TRBD1. J gave up 7 bases and V 9 bases, and 12 bases lay outside the gene matches. The CDR3 totals 16 residues. CDR1 and CDR2 from the germline V gene are LGHNA and YSLEER. The CDR3 nucleotides read TGCGCCAGTAGCTACTGGGACAGGGGAAGGAATTCACCCCTCCACTTT. This sequence encodes CASSYWDRGRNSPLHF.

Note on this clonotype: Mismatch with germline at one junction end may stem from a read error. The chain recombines TRBV12-3 or TRBV12-4 with TRBJ2-7; unclear D gene. The CDR3 sequence is 12 residues long. CDR3 loop: CTSSSLGYEQYF. In DNA form, the CDR3 reads TGTACCAGCAGTTCCTTAGGGTACGAGCAGTACTTC.

The chain is built from TRBV4-1 and TRBJ1-1, with TRBD1 as a possible D gene (6 bases). CDR3 length: 15 amino acids. The germline V and J ends were trimmed by 5 bases and 8 bases, with 21 bases remaining between them. The germline V gene has CDR1 MGHRA and CDR2 YSYEKL. The DNA of the CDR3 is TGCGCCAGCAGCACCCTACAACCCGCGGGGGGCGAAGCTTTCTTT. It codes for CASSTLQPAGGEAFF.